The clone carrying this T cell receptor beta chain was seen at least ten times. This record belongs to a study of T-cell reconstitution after alpha-beta-depleted transplantation in children. The CDR3 loop spans 16 amino acids. CDR1 and CDR2 (germline): ENHRY, SYGVKD. V gave up 3 bases and J gave up 6 bases; unmatched junction bases: 9. Preparation of the TCRbeta library was carried out with unique molecular identifiers. TCRdb reprocessed the PCR reads via MiXCR and lists one record per CDR3 protein. The table has about 91,000 distinct CDR3 sequences, roughly 8.8% seen once; the top ten hold roughly 6.9%.

This sequence was found in a human donor who donated a stem cell graft to a child with congenital amegakaryocytic thrombocytopenia. The chain uses TRBV10-3 and TRBJ2-2; 8 nucleotides match TRBD2. The input for sequencing was PBMCs from the stem cell graft donor, taken from the stem cell graft. CDR3 coding DNA: TGTGCCATCAGTGATAAAGGGACTAGTTGGGCCGGGGAGCTGTTTTTT. Amino acids: CAISDKGTSWAGELFF.